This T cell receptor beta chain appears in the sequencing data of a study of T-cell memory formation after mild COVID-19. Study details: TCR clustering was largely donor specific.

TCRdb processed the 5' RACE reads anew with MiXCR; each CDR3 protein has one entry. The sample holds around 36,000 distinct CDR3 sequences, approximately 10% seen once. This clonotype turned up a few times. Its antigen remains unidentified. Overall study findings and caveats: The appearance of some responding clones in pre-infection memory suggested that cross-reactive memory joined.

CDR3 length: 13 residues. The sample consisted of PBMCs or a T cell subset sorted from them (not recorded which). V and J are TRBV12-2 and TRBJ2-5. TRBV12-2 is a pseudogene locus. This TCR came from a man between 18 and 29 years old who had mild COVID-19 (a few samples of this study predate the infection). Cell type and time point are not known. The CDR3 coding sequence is TGTGCAAGTCGCTTCATAGGAGAAGAGACCCAGTACTTC. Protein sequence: CASRFIGEETQYF.